This is a list of T cell receptor beta chains from one sample in a study of multiple sclerosis patients with progressive multifocal leukoencephalopathy. The data were produced by immunoSEQ multiplex PCR, yet TCRdb's version contains in-frame clones alone and is incomplete. The sample contains 29,000 or so clones, roughly 91% of which appear only once. Here the sequenced sample was PBMCs, taken from a patient treated with natalizumab. The receptors derive from a human donor with multiple sclerosis. Both conserved end residues are part of each CDR3. The order of the fields is D gene, V gene, clone size, J gene, CDR3 length, CDR3 DNA, CDR3 protein. D genes are given only for firm matches. Clone size, where shown, is once, few, many, or a class for clones that have expanded.

>-|TRBV10-3|-|TRBJ2-1|16
TGTGCCATCAGTGAGTCAGGACTGACGTCCTACAATGAGCAGTTCTTC
CAISESGLTSYNEQFF
>-|TRBV27|-|TRBJ2-7|14
TGTGCCAGCAGGGGGGCCCCAGTCCCCTACGAGCAGTACTTC
CASRGAPVPYEQYF
>TRBD1|TRBV19|once|TRBJ2-3|16
TGTGCCAGTAGTAGTCAAACAGGGGGCTACACAGATACGCAGTATTTT
CASSSQTGGYTDTQYF
>-|TRBV6-1|-|TRBJ1-1|14
TGTGCCAGCACCCGGGGAGAGGGGAACACTGAAGCTTTCTTT
CASTRGEGNTEAFF
>-|TRBV9|-|TRBJ1-1|13
TGTGCCACCACGGAGGGTCTGAACACTGAAGCTTTCTTT
CATTEGLNTEAFF
>TRBD2|TRBV27|-|TRBJ2-3|17
TGTGCCAGCAGTTTAATCCCCCTAGCGGGGAGCACAGATACGCAGTATTTT
CASSLIPLAGSTDTQYF
>TRBD1|TRBV28|-|TRBJ2-7|12
TGTGCCAGCAGTAGACAGGGGAGTGAGCAGTACTTC
CASSRQGSEQYF
>-|TRBV10-3|few|TRBJ2-7|13
TGTGCCATCAGTGCGCCCGCCCTGGGGGAGCAGTACTTC
CAISAPALGEQYF
>-|TRBV6-5|few|TRBJ1-2|13
TGTGCCAGCAGTTACTCGGACCTTTTTGGCTACACCTTC
CASSYSDLFGYTF
>TRBD2|TRBV11-2|-|TRBJ2-2|17
TGTGCCAGCAGCGGAGGGACTAGCGGGATAATAGCCGGGGAGCTGTTTTTT
CASSGGTSGIIAGELFF
>-|TRBV5-3|-|TRBJ2-7|14
TGTGCCAGAAGCCGGGGACCGCTGAGGGGCGAGCAGTACTTC
CARSRGPLRGEQYF
>-|TRBV30|once|TRBJ2-5|12
TGTGCCTGGAGACAGGACGGGAGTGCCCAGTACTTC
CAWRQDGSAQYF
>TRBD2|TRBV27|-|TRBJ2-2|15
TGTGCCAGCAGTTTACTAGCGGGAGTGGGCGGGGAGCTGTTTTTT
CASSLLAGVGGELFF
>-|TRBV25-1|-|TRBJ1-1|11
TGTGCCAGCACTCCGGGAGGTGAAGCTTTCTTT
CASTPGGEAFF
>-|TRBV4-1|few|TRBJ2-6|15
TGCGCCAGCAGGAGGGGACCCTCTGGGGCCAACGTCCTGACTTTC
CASRRGPSGANVLTF
>TRBD2|TRBV27|-|TRBJ2-7|15
TGTGCCAGCAGTCGGGGTACTAGCGGGAGGTACGAGCAGTACTTC
CASSRGTSGRYEQYF
>-|TRBV7-2|-|TRBJ2-7|14
TGTGCCAGCAGCTTAGGTCGAAGGGGGTACGAGCAGTACTTC
CASSLGRRGYEQYF
>TRBD1|TRBV5-1|few|TRBJ1-4|16
TGCGCCAGCAGCTTGGCGGCAGGGGGAACTAATGAAAAACTGTTTTTT
CASSLAAGGTNEKLFF
>TRBD1|TRBV12-5|-|TRBJ1-4|14
TGTGCTAGTGGCTTGACAGGGCCCCATGAAAAACTGTTTTTT
CASGLTGPHEKLFF
>-|TRBV2|-|TRBJ2-7|14
TGTGCCAGCAGTGAAGGGCTCCTCTCCTACGAGCAGTACTTC
CASSEGLLSYEQYF
>-|TRBV10-3|-|TRBJ2-7|14
TGTGCCACAAGTCAGAGCGGGTTCCCTGGCGAGCAGTACTTC
CATSQSGFPGEQYF
>TRBD1|TRBV6-1|-|TRBJ1-5|14
TGTGCCAGCAGCGCTTACAGGGGGGGCCAGCCCCAGCATTTT
CASSAYRGGQPQHF
>TRBD1|TRBV18|-|TRBJ2-3|15
TGTGCCAGCTCACTACAGGGGGCGACCACAGATACGCAGTATTTT
CASSLQGATTDTQYF
>TRBD2|TRBV30|-|TRBJ2-1|15
TGTGCCTGGCTCCCGCGGGGGGTACCCTACAATGAGCAGTTCTTC
CAWLPRGVPYNEQFF
>TRBD2|TRBV29-1|-|TRBJ2-7|12
TGCAGCGCCTCCTCTAGCGGAGACGAGCAGTACTTC
CSASSSGDEQYF
>TRBD1|TRBV2|-|TRBJ1-2|14
TGTGCCAGCAGTGTGGCAGGGGGCGCTTTGGGCTACACCTTC
CASSVAGGALGYTF
>-|TRBV19|-|TRBJ2-7|13
TGTGCCAGTCAACCGGGCCCAACCTACGAGCAGTACTTC
CASQPGPTYEQYF
>-|TRBV27|-|TRBJ2-1|14
TGTGCCAGCAGTTTATCCACAGTTTCCAATGAGCAGTTCTTC
CASSLSTVSNEQFF
>-|TRBV6-4|-|TRBJ2-1|13
TGTGCCAGCAGTGCCTCGACGGGTAATGAGCAGTTCTTC
CASSASTGNEQFF
>TRBD1|TRBV27|-|TRBJ1-3|15
TGTGCCAGCAGTATGACAGGGAGCTCTGGAAACACCATATATTTT
CASSMTGSSGNTIYF
>-|TRBV5-1|-|TRBJ1-2|15
TGCGCCAGCAGCGCGACCGGGACGGATAACTATGGCTACACCTTC
CASSATGTDNYGYTF
>-|TRBV2|-|TRBJ2-1|12
TGTGCCAGCAGTCAACAATACAATGAGCAGTTCTTC
CASSQQYNEQFF
>-|TRBV7-8|once|TRBJ2-3|16
TGTGCCAGCAGCCCCTATCGGGCAGGGGGCACAGATACGCAGTATTTT
CASSPYRAGGTDTQYF